The sequence of this T cell receptor (beta chain) was determined in a study of shared clonotypes between healthy human individuals. Study details: A donor's plate count was three for CD4 naive and three for CD4 memory; CD8 naive had two and CD8 memory one. Study-wide findings and caveats: Large sequencing depth failed to make sorted-subset sequencing complete, rarefaction showed.

The germline V and J ends were trimmed by 3 bases and 6 bases, with 10 bases remaining between them. The germline V gene has CDR1 SSHAT and CDR2 FNYEAQ (reference sequence). CDR3 length equals 13 residues. On this clone: The antigen remains undetermined.

Execution of the assay was at deep level. Clones were sequenced by immunoSEQ multiplex PCR, and TCRdb holds only the in-frame ones, with some missing. Here the sample spans about 600,000 clones, almost 97% being singletons. The donor cohort consisted entirely of Caucasian adults residing in Nashville, Tennessee. The sample was naive CD4+ T cells sorted from blood. The subset denotes: CD45RA+ positively selected. V gene TRBV7-7 combines with J gene TRBJ2-3; D call uncertain. The clonotype originates from a woman younger than 45 in good health. The CDR3, as DNA: TGTGCCAGCAGCTTCGGGCCTTCCGATACGCAGTATTTT. It codes for CASSFGPSDTQYF.